This TCR beta chain was obtained from a study of Graves' ophthalmopathy and Graves' hyperthyroidism. About the study: Peripheral blood (taken before any treatment) was collected at initial diagnosis.

General study points: Using 13 signatures, a model distinguished ophthalmopathy from stable hyperthyroidism, reaching more than 85% sensitivity and 81.08% specificity. Blood also harbored most expanded thyroid clonotypes above 0.001 frequency.

V gave up 6 bases and J gave up 7 bases, with 25 bases separating them. Germline CDR1 DFQATT, CDR2 SNEGSKA (reference sequence). This CDR3 contains 17 residues. This clonotype has a count of ten or more. Its target is not known. PBMCs originated in roughly 9.3 ml of fresh peripheral blood. From RNA, the CDR3 regions of TCR beta chains were amplified and sequenced. Second-round multiplex PCR followed a first-round RT-PCR using HTBI primers. TCRdb ran MiXCR on the multiplex PCR reads and lists one entry per CDR3 protein. Of approximately 160,000 distinct CDR3 sequences listed, roughly 36% are singletons. The sequencing sample was made of peripheral blood. The rearrangement joins TRBV20-1 to TRBJ1-6; TRBD1 is a possible D gene (5 bases). This clonotype originated in a man aged 30 to 39 with Graves' ophthalmopathy. The CDR3, as DNA: TGCAGTGCCAGATCACAGGCCGACACCTTCCCAAATTCACCCCTCCACTTT. Protein: CSARSQADTFPNSPLHF.